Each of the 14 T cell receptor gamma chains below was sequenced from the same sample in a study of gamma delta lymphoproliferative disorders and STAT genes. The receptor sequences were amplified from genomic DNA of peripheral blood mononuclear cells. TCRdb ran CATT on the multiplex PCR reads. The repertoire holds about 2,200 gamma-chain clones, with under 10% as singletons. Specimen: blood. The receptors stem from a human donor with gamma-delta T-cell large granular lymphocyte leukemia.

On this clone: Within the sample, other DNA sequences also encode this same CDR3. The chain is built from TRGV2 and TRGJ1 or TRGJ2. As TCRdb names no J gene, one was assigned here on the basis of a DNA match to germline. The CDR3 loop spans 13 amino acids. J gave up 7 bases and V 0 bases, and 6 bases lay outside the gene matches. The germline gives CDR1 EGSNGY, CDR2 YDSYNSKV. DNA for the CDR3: TGTGCCACCTGGGACGGGCCTTACTATAAGAAACTCTTT. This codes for CATWDGPYYKKLF.

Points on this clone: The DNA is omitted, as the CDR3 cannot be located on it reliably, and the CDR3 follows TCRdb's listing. The CDR3 region is CTTVPAGLGTEKLF. No J gene was called, and the V gene is TRGV11. TRGV11 is recorded as an ORF, its role being uncertain. 14 amino acids form the CDR3, both terminal residues included.

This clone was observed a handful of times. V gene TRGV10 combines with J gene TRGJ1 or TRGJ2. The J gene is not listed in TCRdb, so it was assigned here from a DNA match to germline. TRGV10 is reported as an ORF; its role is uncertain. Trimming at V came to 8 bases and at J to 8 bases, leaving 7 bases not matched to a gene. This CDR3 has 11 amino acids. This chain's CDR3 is CAAWDQHKKLF. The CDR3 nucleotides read TGTGCTGCGTGGGACCAACATAAGAAACTCTTT.

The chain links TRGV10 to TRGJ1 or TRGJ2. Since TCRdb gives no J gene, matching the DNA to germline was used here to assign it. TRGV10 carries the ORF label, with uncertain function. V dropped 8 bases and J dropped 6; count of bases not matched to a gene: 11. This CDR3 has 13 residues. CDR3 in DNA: TGTGCTGCGTGGGATTATAACTGTTATAAGAAACTCTTT. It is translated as CAAWDYNCYKKLF.

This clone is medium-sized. CDR3 nucleotide sequence: TGTGCCACCTGGGACTGGAGTAGTGATTGGATCAAGACGTTT. Protein sequence: CATWDWSSDWIKTF. V usage is TRGV4 and J usage is TRGJP2. TCRdb records no J gene; here it was assigned by comparing the DNA to germline. CDR3 length: 14 amino acids. Germline V gene data show CDR1 as EGSTGY and CDR2 as YDSYTSSV. J lost 2 bases, V lost 4 bases, and 4 bases had no gene match.

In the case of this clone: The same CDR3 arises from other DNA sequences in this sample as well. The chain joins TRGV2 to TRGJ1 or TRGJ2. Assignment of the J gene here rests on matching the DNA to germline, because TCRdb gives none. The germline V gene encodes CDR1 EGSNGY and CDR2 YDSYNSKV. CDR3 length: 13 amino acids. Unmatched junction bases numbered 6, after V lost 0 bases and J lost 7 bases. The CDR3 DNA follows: TGTGCCACCTGGGACGGGCTCGGGTATAAGAAACTCTTT. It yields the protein CATWDGLGYKKLF.

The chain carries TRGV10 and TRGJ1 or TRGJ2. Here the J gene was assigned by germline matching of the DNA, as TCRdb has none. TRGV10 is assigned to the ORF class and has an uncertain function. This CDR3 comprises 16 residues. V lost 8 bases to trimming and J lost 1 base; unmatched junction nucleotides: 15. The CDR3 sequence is CAAWDYKYPNYYKKLF. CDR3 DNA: TGTGCTGCGTGGGATTATAAGTACCCAAATTATTATAAGAAACTCTTT.

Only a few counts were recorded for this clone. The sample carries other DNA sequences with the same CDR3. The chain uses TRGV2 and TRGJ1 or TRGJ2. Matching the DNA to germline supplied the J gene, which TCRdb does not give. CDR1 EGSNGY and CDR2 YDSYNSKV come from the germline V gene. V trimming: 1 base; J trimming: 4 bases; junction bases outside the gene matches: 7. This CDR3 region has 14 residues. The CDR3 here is CATWDGPGYYKKLF. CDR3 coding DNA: TGTGCCACCTGGGACGGTCCGGGGTATTATAAGAAACTCTTT.

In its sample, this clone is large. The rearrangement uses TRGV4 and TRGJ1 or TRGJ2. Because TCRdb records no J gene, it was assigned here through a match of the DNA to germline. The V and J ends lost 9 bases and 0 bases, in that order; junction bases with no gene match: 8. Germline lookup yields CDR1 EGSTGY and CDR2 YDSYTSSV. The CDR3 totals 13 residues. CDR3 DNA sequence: TGTGCCACCCCACAATTGAATTATTATAAGAAACTCTTT. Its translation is CATPQLNYYKKLF.

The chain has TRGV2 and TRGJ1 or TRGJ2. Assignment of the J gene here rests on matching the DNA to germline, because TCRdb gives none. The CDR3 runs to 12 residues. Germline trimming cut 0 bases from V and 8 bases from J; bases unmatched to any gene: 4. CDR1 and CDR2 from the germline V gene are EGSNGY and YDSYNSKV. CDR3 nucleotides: TGTGCCACCTGGGACGGGCCTAATAAGAAACTCTTT. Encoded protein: CATWDGPNKKLF.

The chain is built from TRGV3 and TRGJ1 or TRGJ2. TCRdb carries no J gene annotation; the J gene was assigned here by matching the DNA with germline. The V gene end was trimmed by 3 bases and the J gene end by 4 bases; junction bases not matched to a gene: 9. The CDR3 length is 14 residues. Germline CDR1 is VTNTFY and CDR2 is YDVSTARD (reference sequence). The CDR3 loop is CATWDLAQYYKKLF. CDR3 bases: TGTGCCACCTGGGACTTGGCCCAATATTATAAGAAACTCTTT.

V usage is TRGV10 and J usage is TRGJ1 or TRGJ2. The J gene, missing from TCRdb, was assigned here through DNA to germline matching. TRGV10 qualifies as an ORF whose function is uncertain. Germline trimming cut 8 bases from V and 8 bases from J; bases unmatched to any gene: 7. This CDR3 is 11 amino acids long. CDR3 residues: CAAWDLNKKLF. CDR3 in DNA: TGTGCTGCGTGGGATTTGAATAAGAAACTCTTT.

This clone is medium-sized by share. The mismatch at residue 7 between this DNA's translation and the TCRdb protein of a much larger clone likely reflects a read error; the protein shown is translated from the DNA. CDR3 nucleotide sequence: TGTGCCACCTGGGACGGGATAGAGTTGGGCAAAAAAATCAAGGTATTT. Encoded protein: CATWDGIELGKKIKVF. The rearrangement joins TRGV2 to TRGJP. The J gene is not listed in TCRdb, so it was assigned here from a DNA match to germline. The CDR3 has 16 residues. CDR1 is EGSNGY and CDR2 is YDSYNSKV in the germline V gene. V dropped 0 bases and J dropped 6; count of bases not matched to a gene: 2.

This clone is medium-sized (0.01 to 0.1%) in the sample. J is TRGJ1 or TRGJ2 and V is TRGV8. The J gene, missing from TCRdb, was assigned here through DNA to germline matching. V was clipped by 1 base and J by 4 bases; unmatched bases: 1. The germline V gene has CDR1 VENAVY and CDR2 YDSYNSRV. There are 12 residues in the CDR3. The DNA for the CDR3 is TGTGCCACCTGGGATAGATATTATAAGAAACTCTTT. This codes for CATWDRYYKKLF.